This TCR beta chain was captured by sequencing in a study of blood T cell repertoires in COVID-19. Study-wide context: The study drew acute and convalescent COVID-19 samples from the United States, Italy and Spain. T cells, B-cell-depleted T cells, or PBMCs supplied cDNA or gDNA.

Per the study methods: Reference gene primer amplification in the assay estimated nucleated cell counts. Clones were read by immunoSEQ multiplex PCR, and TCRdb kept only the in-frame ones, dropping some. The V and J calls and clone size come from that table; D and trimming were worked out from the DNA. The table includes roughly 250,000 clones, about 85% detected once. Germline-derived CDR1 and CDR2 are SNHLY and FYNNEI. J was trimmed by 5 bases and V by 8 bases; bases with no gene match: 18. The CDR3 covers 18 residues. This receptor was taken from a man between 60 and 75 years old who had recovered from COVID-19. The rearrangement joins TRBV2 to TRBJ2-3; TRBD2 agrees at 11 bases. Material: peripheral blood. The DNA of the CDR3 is TGTGCCAGCCCCTCCCCCCTCCTAGCGGGGGGTCGGATAGATACGCAGTATTTT. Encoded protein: CASPSPLLAGGRIDTQYF.